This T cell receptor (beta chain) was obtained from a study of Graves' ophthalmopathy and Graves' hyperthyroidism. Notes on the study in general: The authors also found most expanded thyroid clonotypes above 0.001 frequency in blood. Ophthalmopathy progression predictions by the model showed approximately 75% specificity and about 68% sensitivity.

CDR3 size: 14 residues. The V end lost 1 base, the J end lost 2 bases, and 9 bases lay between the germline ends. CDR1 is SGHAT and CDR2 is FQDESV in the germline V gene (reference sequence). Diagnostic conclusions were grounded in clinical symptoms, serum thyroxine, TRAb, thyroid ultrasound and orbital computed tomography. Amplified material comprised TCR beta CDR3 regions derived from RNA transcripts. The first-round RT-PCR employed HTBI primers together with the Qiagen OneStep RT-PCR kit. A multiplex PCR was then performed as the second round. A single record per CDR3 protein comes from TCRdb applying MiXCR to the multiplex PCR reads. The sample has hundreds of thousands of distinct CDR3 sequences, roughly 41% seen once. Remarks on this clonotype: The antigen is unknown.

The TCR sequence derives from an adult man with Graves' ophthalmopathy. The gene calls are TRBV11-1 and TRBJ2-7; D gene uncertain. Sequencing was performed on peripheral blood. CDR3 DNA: TGTGCCAGCAGCTTAGACTTACCCCCCTACGAGCAGTACTTC. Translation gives CASSLDLPPYEQYF.